One sample yielded the 19 T cell receptor beta chains listed below, sequenced in a study of OX40 agonist ivuxolimab in advanced cancers. Sequencing was performed with immunoSEQ multiplex PCR; in TCRdb, only in-frame clones are kept and a portion is missing. Of over 100,000 clones listed, more than 80% are singletons. The sequenced sample was CD4+ or CD8+ T cells sorted from blood, obtained in a trial of the OX40 agonist ivuxolimab. The receptors were gathered from an adult with an advanced solid tumor such as melanoma, head and neck, liver or kidney cancer.

The chain has TRBV6-1 and TRBJ1-2; TRBD1 matches at 8 bases. V shed 6 bases and J 8 bases; nucleotides not matched to a gene: 8. This CDR3 spans 13 amino acids. Germline CDR1 and CDR2: MNHNS and SASEGT. CDR3 coding DNA: TGTGCCAGCAGCTCCGGACAGGGTGAAGGCTACACCTTC. Its protein product is CASSSGQGEGYTF.

The chain carries TRBV5-1 and TRBJ2-2; tentatively, D is TRBD1 (5 bases). Between the trimmed V and J ends, which lost 0 bases and 13 bases, there was a span of 13 bases. There are 13 residues in the CDR3. The germline V gene encodes CDR1 SGHRS and CDR2 YFSETQ. CDR3: CASSLEDQRGLFF. The DNA for the CDR3 is TGCGCCAGCAGCTTGGAAGATCAAAGGGGGCTGTTTTTT.

The V and J genes are TRBV6-1 and TRBJ2-3; 8 bases align to TRBD2. With 6 bases clipped from V and 3 bases from J, the junction kept 8 bases outside the gene matches. The V gene's germline CDR1 is MNHNS and CDR2 SASEGT. There are 15 residues in the CDR3. DNA for the CDR3: TGTGCCAGCAGGGGAGAAGCGGGGGTTACAGATACGCAGTATTTT. Translation: CASRGEAGVTDTQYF.

In its sample, this clone was seen once. Here the CDR3 reads CASTMTVDTIYF. Here the CDR3 DNA reads TGTGCCAGCACCATGACGGTAGACACCATATATTTT. This chain links TRBV28 with TRBJ1-3; no definite D call. The V gene lost 7 bases and the J gene lost 8 bases, with 12 bases spanning the gap. This CDR3 spans 12 amino acids. In germline, CDR1 is MDHEN, CDR2 SYDVKM.

The V and J genes are TRBV7-6 and TRBJ1-3, with 10 positions matching TRBD1. The J segment lost 7 bases and the V segment lost 5 bases, leaving 2 bases of the junction unmatched. The germline gives CDR1 SGHVS, CDR2 FNYEAQ. This CDR3 comprises 13 residues. The CDR3 DNA is TGTGCCAGCAGCCGGGACAGGGGCAACACCATATATTTT. This sequence encodes CASSRDRGNTIYF. Full variable domain (outside the CDR3, taken from reference TRBV7-6 and TRBJ1-3): GAGVSQSPRYKVTKRGQDVALRCDPISGHVSLYWYRQALGQGPEFLTYFNYEAQQDKSGLPNDRFSAERPEGSISTLTIQRTEQRDSAMYRCASSRDRGNTIYFGEGSWLTVV.

V and J are TRBV5-5 and TRBJ2-3; tentative D call: TRBD1 (5 bases). Germline V gene lookup returns CDR1 SGHKS and CDR2 YYEKEE (reference sequence). Trimming pared 0 bases from V and 0 bases from J, leaving 8 bases between. The CDR3 is 15 amino acids. The CDR3 reads CASSLVGPSTDTQYF. The CDR3 DNA reads as TGTGCCAGCAGCTTGGTGGGGCCTAGCACAGATACGCAGTATTTT.

This clone has just one count. The chain combines TRBV5-1 with TRBJ1-4, with D tentatively TRBD1 (6 bases). From germline, CDR1 is SGHRS and CDR2 YFSETQ. V was shortened by 2 bases and J by 2 bases, with 10 bases between the two germline ends. This CDR3 region has 15 residues. The CDR3 loop is CASSFTGFTNEKLFF. CDR3 nucleotides: TGCGCCAGCAGCTTTACAGGGTTCACTAATGAAAAACTGTTTTTT.

This chain links TRBV19 with TRBJ2-7; tentatively, D is TRBD1 or TRBD2 (5 bases each). V was cut by 5 bases and J by 2 bases, with 10 bases left in between. The germline gives CDR1 LNHDA, CDR2 SQIVND (reference sequence). The CDR3 length is 13 residues. CDR3 residues: CASSFQGPYEQYF. The CDR3 nucleotides read TGTGCCAGTAGTTTCCAGGGACCCTACGAGCAGTACTTC.

This chain joins TRBV28 and TRBJ1-2, with D uncertain. This CDR3 has 16 residues. Per the germline V gene, CDR1 is MDHEN and CDR2 is SYDVKM. The V end was cut by 3 bases, the J end by 3 bases, with 17 bases between. The CDR3 coding sequence is TGTGCCAGCAGTTTCCCCCTGGGGTATAGGGACTATGGCTACACCTTC. Protein: CASSFPLGYRDYGYTF.

The V and J genes are TRBV28 and TRBJ2-7; TRBD1 might be the D (7 bases). Germline CDR1 and CDR2: MDHEN and SYDVKM. The CDR3 consists of 14 residues. V lost 6 bases and J 3 bases, leaving 15 bases between the germline ends. The CDR3 sequence is CASRPQGGIYEQYF. CDR3 nucleotide sequence: TGTGCCAGCAGACCTCAGGGGGGAATCTACGAGCAGTACTTC.

The rearrangement uses TRBV6-5 and TRBJ2-5; 9 bases align to TRBD2. The CDR3 has 14 residues. After removal of 2 bases from V and 2 bases from J, the junction contained 0 bases not matched to a gene. Germline V gene sequence: CDR1 MNHEY, CDR2 SVGAGI. This chain's CDR3 is CASSYAGGQETQYF. The CDR3, as DNA: TGTGCCAGCAGTTACGCGGGGGGGCAAGAGACCCAGTACTTC.

The rearrangement uses TRBV11-1 and TRBJ2-1; D might be TRBD2 (6 bases). Germline V gene lookup returns CDR1 SGHAT and CDR2 FQDESV (reference sequence). V was pared by 2 bases and J by 15 bases, with 20 bases between. CDR3 length: 14 amino acids. The CDR3 DNA follows: TGTGCCAGCAGCTTAAGGCGGGGTACGGGCAGGTGGTTCTTC. It codes for CASSLRRGTGRWFF.

The chain joins TRBV5-1 to TRBJ2-3; D remains unclear. Trimming left V 0 bases short and J 2 bases short, with 10 bases between. The CDR3 sequence is 15 residues long. Germline loops: CDR1 SGHRS, CDR2 YFSETQ. CDR3 region: CASSLAGPPTDTQYF. CDR3 nucleotides: TGCGCCAGCAGCTTGGCAGGACCCCCCACAGATACGCAGTATTTT.

The rearrangement links TRBV6-5 to TRBJ2-2; no reliable D call. V was clipped by 2 bases and J by 6 bases, with 10 bases between them. Germline-derived CDR1 and CDR2 are MNHEY and SVGAGI. The CDR3 extends over 14 amino acids. The chain's CDR3 is CASSYGLTSGELFF. CDR3 DNA: TGTGCCAGCAGTTACGGGTTGACATCCGGGGAGCTGTTTTTT.

This chain connects TRBV7-2 to TRBJ2-6; D remains unclear. CDR3 length equals 15 residues. Germline CDR1 reads SGHTA; CDR2 reads FQGNSA. V lost 2 bases and J lost 0, with 5 bases in between. Here the CDR3 reads CASSLLNSGANVLTF. The CDR3, as DNA: TGTGCCAGCAGCTTACTGAACTCTGGGGCCAACGTCCTGACTTTC.

The V call is TRBV6-6, the J call TRBJ1-3; D is perhaps TRBD1 (5 bases). The CDR3 contains 15 residues. V was pared by 0 bases and J by 8 bases, with 14 bases between. Per the germline V gene, CDR1 is MNHNY and CDR2 is SVGAGI (reference sequence). In DNA, the CDR3 is TGTGCCAGCAGTTACTCGAAGGCCGGGGCGGACACCATATATTTT. This encodes CASSYSKAGADTIYF.

This clone turned up a few times. This sequence joins TRBV7-8 and TRBJ2-6; 8 nucleotides align to TRBD1. Germline V gene lookup returns CDR1 SGHVS and CDR2 FQNEAQ. The CDR3 covers 18 residues. V shed 6 bases and J 0 bases; nucleotides not matched to a gene: 10. The CDR3 loop is CASRKTGVQLSGANVLTF. As DNA, the CDR3 is TGTGCCAGCAGAAAGACAGGGGTCCAACTCTCTGGGGCCAACGTCCTGACTTTC.

The rearrangement uses TRBV11-2 and TRBJ1-2; perhaps TRBD1 as D (5 bases). This CDR3 spans 16 amino acids. The V gene lost 3 bases and the J gene lost 3 bases, with 17 bases spanning the gap. Germline lookup yields CDR1 SGHAT and CDR2 FQNNGV. This CDR3 reads CASSLVPGAGHYGYTF. The CDR3 DNA reads TGTGCCAGCAGCTTGGTGCCGGGCGCGGGACACTATGGCTACACCTTC.

The chain joins TRBV2 to TRBJ2-1, with a tentative D call TRBD2 (5 bases). CDR1 and CDR2 (germline): SNHLY, FYNNEI. Deletions cut 4 bases from V and 8 bases from J, with 18 bases between. This CDR3 is 15 amino acids long. The CDR3 nucleotides are TGTGCCAGCAGTGCGATGGGCTTAGCGAGTGATGAGCAGTTCTTC. Residues: CASSAMGLASDEQFF.